This T cell receptor beta chain was recovered during a study of monozygotic twins with cystic fibrosis. Whole-study context: With about 15 PCR cycles, barcoded libraries came from around 3 micrograms of fragmented DNA. Notes on the study in general: Unrelated CF individuals shared fewer identical clonotypes than monozygotic CF twins. Co-twins had the most similar V usage for 13 of 16 pairs, J for 8.

The assay was immunoSEQ multiplex PCR, and TCRdb's table has in-frame clones only and misses some. This table holds approximately 36,000 clones, about 89% found once. Notes on this clone: Antigen specificity is unknown.

The CDR3 runs 15 residues. CDR1 SGDLS and CDR2 YYNGEE come from the germline V gene. V was cut by 0 bases and J by 4 bases, with 11 bases left in between. Input material: blood. V usage is TRBV9 and J usage is TRBJ2-1, with unresolved D. This TCR came from a boy younger than 10 with cystic fibrosis. CDR3 DNA sequence: TGTGCCAGCAGCGTAGACCCAGGACCTTACAATGAGCAGTTCTTC. Translating gives CASSVDPGPYNEQFF.